Following are 19 T cell receptor beta chains from one sample sequenced in a study of cytomegalovirus exposure and HLA in healthy donors. The primer mix had 60 Vbeta and 13 Jbeta primers. Libraries were prepared by immunoSEQ multiplex PCR; TCRdb keeps only in-frame clonotypes and omits some of them. The table has 70,000 to 80,000 clones, 82% seen once. The sample comprised PBMCs. Receptor source: a man aged 18 to 35 in good health and CMV-seronegative.

The rearrangement uses TRBV7-2 and TRBJ2-7; a possible D gene is TRBD2 (6 bases). V lost 0 bases and J 6 bases, leaving 12 bases between the germline ends. The CDR3 has 14 residues. CDR1 and CDR2 (germline): SGHTA, FQGNSA. CDR3 coding DNA: TGTGCCAGCAGCTTAGCCAGGGACTCTTCCGAGCAGTACTTC. Translated: CASSLARDSSEQYF. The full variable domain, rest sourced from reference TRBV7-2 and TRBJ2-7, is GAGVSQSPSNKVTEKGKDVELRCDPISGHTALYWYRQSLGQGLEFLIYFQGNSAPDKSGLPSDRFSAERTGGSVSTLTIQRTQQEDSAVYLCASSLARDSSEQYFGPGTRLTVT.

J is TRBJ2-2 and V is TRBV7-8, with TRBD2 matching over 8 bases. The CDR3 is 14 residues long. The J segment lost 7 bases and the V segment lost 5 bases, leaving 6 bases of the junction unmatched. Germline CDR1 reads SGHVS; CDR2 reads FQNEAQ. The DNA for the CDR3 is TGTGCCAGCAGCCCGGGACTAGAGCACGGGGAGCTGTTTTTT. This encodes CASSPGLEHGELFF.

V is TRBV5-6 and J is TRBJ2-2, with D possibly TRBD2 on 7 matching bases. From germline, CDR1 is SGHDT and CDR2 YYEEEE. There are 17 residues in the CDR3. The V end lost 4 bases, the J end lost 4 bases, and 20 bases lay between the germline ends. The CDR3 protein is CASSLLRGEGITGELFF. The CDR3 DNA reads TGTGCCAGCAGCCTTCTGAGGGGGGAGGGCATCACCGGGGAGCTGTTTTTT.

The J gene is TRBJ1-1, the V gene TRBV20-1; a weak D match, TRBD1 (5 bases). The germline V and J ends were trimmed by 5 bases and 4 bases, with 8 bases remaining between them. From germline, CDR1 is DFQATT and CDR2 SNEGSKA (reference sequence). This CDR3 is 11 amino acids long. As DNA, the CDR3 is TGCAGTGCTGGGGGGGGCACTGAAGCTTTCTTT. Its translation is CSAGGGTEAFF.

V usage is TRBV6-1 and J usage is TRBJ1-1, with 7 bases fitting TRBD1. Germline values: CDR1 MNHNS, CDR2 SASEGT. The CDR3 consists of 16 residues. V lost 2 bases, J lost 5 bases, and 11 bases stayed unmatched. This CDR3 reads CASSETGASGGTEAFF. As DNA, the CDR3 is TGTGCCAGCAGTGAAACAGGGGCCTCGGGGGGGACTGAAGCTTTCTTT.

The J gene is TRBJ1-4, the V gene TRBV7-8, with D perhaps matching TRBD1 (5 bases). Germline lookup yields CDR1 SGHVS and CDR2 FQNEAQ. The V end lost 3 bases, the J end lost 0 bases, and 11 bases lay between the germline ends. This CDR3 has 16 amino acids. The CDR3 sequence: CASSLGGVATNEKLFF. Written as DNA, the CDR3 is TGTGCCAGCAGCTTGGGGGGTGTGGCAACTAATGAAAAACTGTTTTTT.

The V call is TRBV19, the J call TRBJ1-2; 8 bases match TRBD1. The J segment lost 4 bases and the V segment lost 2 bases, leaving 6 bases of the junction unmatched. From germline, CDR1 is LNHDA and CDR2 SQIVND (reference sequence). The CDR3 runs to 15 residues. For the CDR3, the DNA is TGTGCCAGTAGTATACAGGGGGCGCTAATCTATGGCTACACCTTC. This sequence encodes CASSIQGALIYGYTF.

This clone was counted only a few times. V usage is TRBV6-5 and J usage is TRBJ2-7, with TRBD1 as a possible D gene (5 bases). CDR3 size: 15 residues. Germline V CDR1 and CDR2: MNHEY, SVGAGI. Trimming stripped 0 bases from V and 5 bases from J, with 14 bases between. The CDR3: CASSYSFQGLNEQYF. For the CDR3, the DNA is TGTGCCAGCAGTTACTCCTTCCAGGGCCTCAACGAGCAGTACTTC.

The genes are TRBV27 and TRBJ2-7; no clear D. The CDR3 consists of 18 residues. Per the germline V gene, CDR1 is MNHEY and CDR2 is SMNVEV (reference sequence). V dropped 0 bases and J dropped 5 bases, with 23 bases sitting between them. CDR3 DNA: TGTGCCAGCAGTTTATCGGTGTTAAATAGAACTTCACGGGACGAGCAGTACTTC. Translated, it gives CASSLSVLNRTSRDEQYF.

This chain uses TRBV10-1 with TRBJ1-2, with no clear D. The germline CDR1 and CDR2 sequences are WNHNN and SYGVQD (reference sequence). Trimming left V 3 bases short and J 4 bases short, with 6 bases between. The CDR3 has 12 amino acids. CDR3 region: CASSDTAYGYTF. The CDR3 bases are TGCGCCAGCAGTGATACAGCCTATGGCTACACCTTC.

Only a few counts were recorded for this clone. The chain recombines TRBV6-1 with TRBJ2-7; 8 nucleotides match TRBD1. V gave up 4 bases and J gave up 5 bases; unmatched junction bases: 4. Looked up from germline, CDR1 is MNHNS and CDR2 is SASEGT. The CDR3 length is 13 residues. The CDR3 reads CASSATGDHEQYF. The CDR3, as DNA: TGTGCCAGCAGTGCGACAGGGGATCACGAGCAGTACTTC.

The chain links TRBV5-1 to TRBJ1-3; the match to TRBD1 covers 11 bases. Germline V gene data show CDR1 as SGHRS and CDR2 as YFSETQ. V was pared by 5 bases and J by 3 bases, with 13 bases of the junction left unmatched. This CDR3 spans 18 amino acids. Here the CDR3 DNA reads TGCGCCAGCAGTTCCGCGCCGGACAGGGGGCTTAGTGGAAACACCATATATTTT. This codes for CASSSAPDRGLSGNTIYF.

The genes are TRBV7-3 and TRBJ2-5; TRBD1 agrees at 7 bases. This CDR3 comprises 17 residues. The V and J ends lost 5 bases and 2 bases, in that order; junction bases with no gene match: 14. Germline CDR1 is SGHTA and CDR2 is FQGTGA. The CDR3 DNA reads TGTGCCAGCAGCCAGAAACCCCACAGGGGCACACAAGAGACCCAGTACTTC. Translating it yields CASSQKPHRGTQETQYF.

The gene calls are TRBV4-3 and TRBJ2-3; 16 bases are a match to TRBD2. The CDR3 is 20 amino acids. Germline V gene lookup returns CDR1 LGHNA and CDR2 YSLEER. The ends lost 4 bases at V and 2 bases at J; junction bases unmatched: 12. The CDR3 DNA sequence: TGCGCCAGCAGCCCAGGGACCGGGACTAGCGGGGGGGGGATCACAGATACGCAGTATTTT. Its translation is CASSPGTGTSGGGITDTQYF.

The chain joins TRBV5-5 to TRBJ2-3; no clear D. Trimming took 0 bases from V and 4 from J, leaving 3 bases between them. This CDR3 region has 12 residues. Germline CDR1 is SGHKS and CDR2 is YYEKEE (reference sequence). The CDR3 DNA follows: TGTGCCAGCAGCTTGGGCGCAGATACGCAGTATTTT. This codes for CASSLGADTQYF.

The chain's CDR3 is CASSERGRTEAFF. CDR3 DNA sequence: TGCGCCAGCAGCGAGAGGGGGCGGACTGAAGCTTTCTTT. The V gene is TRBV4-3, the J gene TRBJ1-1; 7 bases map to TRBD1. V trimming: 5 bases; J trimming: 5 bases; junction bases outside the gene matches: 5. Germline CDR1 reads LGHNA; CDR2 reads YSLEER. The length of the CDR3 is 13 residues.

The chain employs TRBV19 and TRBJ2-3; D gene uncertain. Per germline, CDR1 LNHDA and CDR2 SQIVND (reference sequence). Trimming removed 4 bases at V and 4 bases at J, with 9 bases between. CDR3 length equals 13 residues. CDR3 residues: CASSRLAADTQYF. The CDR3 DNA reads as TGTGCCAGTAGTAGGTTAGCCGCAGATACGCAGTATTTT.

CDR3 coding DNA: TGTGCCAGCAGCGTGGCGGGACAGCTTGTAGATACGCAGTATTTT. Amino acids: CASSVAGQLVDTQYF. V and J are TRBV9 and TRBJ2-3, with TRBD1 as a possible D gene (7 bases). V lost 2 bases, J lost 5 bases, and 15 bases lay in between. CDR1 is SGDLS, CDR2 YYNGEE, per germline. There are 15 residues in the CDR3.

The rearrangement uses TRBV11-2 and TRBJ2-7, with D unresolved. Germline V lookup: CDR1 SGHAT, CDR2 FQNNGV. V lost 0 bases and J 2 bases, leaving 11 bases between the germline ends. This CDR3 spans 15 amino acids. This CDR3 is CASSLDYSKPYEQYF. Written as DNA, the CDR3 is TGTGCCAGCAGCTTAGACTACAGTAAGCCCTACGAGCAGTACTTC.